These T cell receptor beta chains were read from a single sample in a study of CD8 T cells in Susac syndrome. TCRdb reanalysed the immunoSEQ multiplex PCR reads using MiXCR and keeps one entry per CDR3 protein. The data show more than 150,000 distinct CDR3 sequences, roughly 95% seen once. Sequenced material: CD8+ T cells from PBMCs. These TCRs come from a human donor with multiple sclerosis. Each CDR3 is given with its conserved first and last residue. Fields, in order: J gene, V gene, CDR3 protein.

>TRBJ2-1|TRBV5-1
CASTATGHNEQFF
>TRBJ1-1|TRBV5-1
CASSLGSDTEAFF
>TRBJ1-6|TRBV7-6
CASSLREGESPLHF
>TRBJ2-2|TRBV7-2
CASSPQGPGELFF
>TRBJ2-7|TRBV14
CASSHWGQGANEQYF
>TRBJ2-1|TRBV4-1
CASSQEAGEVNEQFF
>TRBJ2-5|TRBV12-3/TRBV12-4
CASSELLAGEETQYF
>TRBJ2-7|TRBV20-1
CSARDWFRDEQYF
>TRBJ2-7|TRBV4-1
CASSQEDFGPYEQYF
>TRBJ2-7|TRBV20-1
CSARDGGLAGTEQYF
>TRBJ2-1|TRBV14
CASSQGQAGGSYNEQFF
>TRBJ1-1|TRBV30
CAWADTNTEAFF
>TRBJ1-5|TRBV7-8
CASSLRSNQPQHF
>TRBJ2-1|TRBV7-2
CASSLAGSGGSNEQFF
>TRBJ2-1|TRBV20-1
CSARDLDINYNEQFF
>TRBJ1-6|TRBV6-5
CASSYSTWAGNSPLHF
>TRBJ2-2|TRBV9
CASSPVPGGHEDTGELFF
>TRBJ1-5|TRBV15
CATSRDYQPQHF
>TRBJ2-1|TRBV7-2
CASSLFLDFYNEQFF
>TRBJ2-7|TRBV7-6
CASSSKDGIRNEQYF
>TRBJ2-7|TRBV5-1
CASKGSSYEQYF
>TRBJ2-2|TRBV20-1
CSARDLTGELFF
>TRBJ2-5|TRBV30
CAWSVSAREETQYF
>TRBJ2-5|TRBV7-8
CASSTRVETQYF
>TRBJ1-1|TRBV29-1
CSAPADNTEAFF
>TRBJ1-1|TRBV27
CASSLSDGGTEAFF
>TRBJ1-5|TRBV5-6
CASSQNRGHGQPQHF
>TRBJ1-1|TRBV20-1
CSATRWANTEAFF
>TRBJ2-7|TRBV20-1
CSASLRDRVNRYEQYF
>TRBJ2-3|TRBV29-1
CSVSGFSTDTQYF
>TRBJ2-5|TRBV20-1
CSARAGTGQETQYF
>TRBJ1-2|TRBV20-1
CSAHRVGYGYTF
>TRBJ1-1|TRBV9
CASSGAWGVGSEAFF
>TRBJ1-1|TRBV29-1
CSVEGGWDTEAFF
>TRBJ1-5|TRBV4-1
CASSQRYNQPQHF
>TRBJ1-5|TRBV20-1
CSARHSGPQPQHF
>TRBJ1-1|TRBV7-8
CASSPLQDYPEAFF
>TRBJ2-2|TRBV13
CASSLWTGNPGELFF
>TRBJ2-7|TRBV2
CASRGRTTYEQYF
>TRBJ2-1|TRBV4-2
CASSQDVLTNEQFF